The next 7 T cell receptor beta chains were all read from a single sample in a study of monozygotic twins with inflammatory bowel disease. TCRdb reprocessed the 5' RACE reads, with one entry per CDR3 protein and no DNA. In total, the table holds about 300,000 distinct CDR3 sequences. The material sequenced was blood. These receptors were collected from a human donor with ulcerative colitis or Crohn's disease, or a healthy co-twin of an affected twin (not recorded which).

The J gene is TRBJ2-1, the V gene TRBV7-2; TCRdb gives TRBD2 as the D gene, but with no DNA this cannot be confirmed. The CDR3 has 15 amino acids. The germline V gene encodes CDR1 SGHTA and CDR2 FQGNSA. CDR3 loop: CASSERAGGYNEQFF.

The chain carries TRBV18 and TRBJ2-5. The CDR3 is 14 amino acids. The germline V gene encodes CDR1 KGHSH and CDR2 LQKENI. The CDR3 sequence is CASSPGLDEETQYF.

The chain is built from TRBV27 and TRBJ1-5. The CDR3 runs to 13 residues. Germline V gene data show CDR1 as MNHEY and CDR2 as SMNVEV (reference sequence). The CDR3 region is CASRRTDNQPQHF.

The CDR3 sequence: CASSYRLDPNYNEQFF. The rearrangement uses TRBV11-2 and TRBJ2-1; TCRdb reports TRBD2, a call that lacks DNA to check it against. The CDR3 loop spans 16 amino acids. The germline CDR1 and CDR2 sequences are SGHAT and FQNNGV.

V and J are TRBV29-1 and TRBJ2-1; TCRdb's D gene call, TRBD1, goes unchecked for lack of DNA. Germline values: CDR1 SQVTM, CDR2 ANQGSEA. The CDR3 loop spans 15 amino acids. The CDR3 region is CSVDGTGYSYNEQFF.

CDR3 region: CSASSQGGTGELFF. The rearrangement links TRBV20-1 to TRBJ2-2; the TRBD1 assignment by TCRdb is unverifiable without DNA. Germline V gives CDR1 DFQATT, CDR2 SNEGSKA (reference sequence). This CDR3 is built from 14 residues.

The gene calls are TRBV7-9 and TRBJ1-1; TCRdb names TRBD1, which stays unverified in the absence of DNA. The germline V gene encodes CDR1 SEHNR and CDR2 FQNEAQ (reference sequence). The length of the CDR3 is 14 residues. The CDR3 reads CASSLAGDRGSGYF.